This TCR beta chain was profiled in a study of beta chain features in type 1 diabetes. Study context: Patient and healthy donor groups were alike in age, gender and cell yields.

CDR1 and CDR2 from the germline V gene are MRHNA and SNTAGT. CDR3 length equals 11 residues. The ends were cut back, 7 bases at V and 8 bases at J, with 8 bases in the middle. Notes on the study in general: When Type 1 diabetes patients were examined, their TCRB CDR3s proved moderately but significantly shorter in all four CD4+ subsets. For patients, the naive, central memory and Treg TCRB repertoires appeared more alike than for healthy donors.

Expressed TCRB transcripts were sequenced, since all the RNA that had been isolated was reverse transcribed. Libraries were prepared by immunoSEQ multiplex PCR; TCRdb keeps only in-frame clonotypes and omits some of them. The sample lists some 350,000 clones; around 9.6% were seen once. A remark on this clone: The target antigen is unknown.

Only one heparinised blood draw was taken per donor, and its volume averaged about 120 mL. The material sequenced was central memory CD4+ T cells from blood. The chain couples TRBV6-4 to TRBJ1-4; the D gene is possibly TRBD1 (5 bases). The clonotype comes from a young man with type 1 diabetes. CDR3 region: CASTGREKLFF. The CDR3 nucleotides are TGTGCCAGCACAGGGAGGGAAAAACTGTTTTTT.